The 24 T cell receptor beta chains below all came from one sample that was sequenced in a study of CD8 T cells in Susac syndrome (dated by TCRdb to the late 2010s). Library prep was done by the immunoSEQ multiplex PCR assay. RNA was extracted with the RNeasy kit and about 0.5 to 1 ug was reverse transcribed using random hexamers. TCRdb reprocessing: public reads trimmed at Q25 with fastp, clones called with MiXCR, in-frame beta chains kept. When rows share a CDR3 protein, they turn into one entry using the most common DNA and genes. The sample yields about 190,000 distinct CDR3 sequences; over 90% were counted once. The ten largest clones take up approximately 0.15% of the sample. The sample comprised CD8+ T cells from PBMCs. These TCRs come from a human donor with Susac syndrome.

This clonotype appeared a single time. The chain has TRBV4-1 and TRBJ1-1; D uncertain. With 3 bases removed from V and 6 bases from J, the gap between germline ends came to 17 bases. This CDR3 has 15 amino acids. Per germline, CDR1 MGHRA and CDR2 YSYEKL. In DNA form, the CDR3 reads TGCGCCAGCAGCCAGGGGATGGGCTTTCCCCCTGAAGCTTTCTTT. Translation gives CASSQGMGFPPEAFF.

The chain has TRBV6-5 and TRBJ2-5; possibly TRBD1 for D (6 bases). The CDR3 totals 13 residues. Germline loops: CDR1 MNHEY, CDR2 SVGAGI. V lost 8 bases, J lost 2 bases, and 12 bases lay in between. CDR3 nucleotide sequence: TGTGCCAGCTCCTTGGGGGCACAAGAGACCCAGTACTTC. It codes for CASSLGAQETQYF.

This clonotype was seen only once. J is TRBJ2-5 and V is TRBV9, with a possible D match to TRBD2 (5 bases). From germline, CDR1 is SGDLS and CDR2 YYNGEE. The CDR3 runs to 15 residues. Trimming took off 0 bases at V and 2 bases at J, with 11 bases between the two ends. CDR3 loop: CASSVGGGSQETQYF. Here the CDR3 DNA reads TGTGCCAGCAGCGTAGGTGGAGGCTCACAAGAGACCCAGTACTTC.

The chain recombines TRBV13 with TRBJ1-2; D gene uncertain. Trimming pared 5 bases from V and 4 bases from J, leaving 14 bases between. CDR1 PRHDT and CDR2 FYEKMQ come from the germline V gene (reference sequence). This CDR3 has 14 amino acids. The CDR3 region has the DNA TGTGCCAGCAGCACCAAAGAGGGAAGCTATGGCTACACCTTC. This translates into CASSTKEGSYGYTF. Full variable domain (outside the CDR3, taken from reference TRBV13 and TRBJ1-2): AAGVIQSPRHLIKEKRETATLKCYPIPRHDTVYWYQQGPGQDPQFLISFYEKMQSDKGSIPDRFSAQQFSDYHSELNMSSLELGDSALYFCASSTKEGSYGYTFGSGTRLTVV.

The chain uses TRBV20-1 and TRBJ2-7; a possible D gene is TRBD2 (5 bases). The CDR3 spans 13 residues. The germline gives CDR1 DFQATT, CDR2 SNEGSKA (reference sequence). Trimming took 3 bases from V and 1 from J, leaving 10 bases between them. CDR3: CSASSRGSYEQYF. The CDR3 DNA reads TGCAGTGCTAGTAGTCGGGGATCCTACGAGCAGTACTTC.

The CDR3 protein is CASSPMIPGQSTEAFF. The CDR3 DNA sequence: TGTGCCAGCAGCCCTATGATACCGGGACAGTCGACTGAAGCTTTCTTT. The chain employs TRBV7-9 and TRBJ1-1, with 7 bases fitting TRBD1. CDR1 and CDR2 (germline): SEHNR, FQNEAQ (reference sequence). V was clipped by 5 bases and J by 5 bases; unmatched bases: 14. The CDR3 covers 16 residues.

The chain uses TRBV20-1 and TRBJ1-2, with 7 bases aligning to TRBD1. From germline, CDR1 is DFQATT and CDR2 SNEGSKA (reference sequence). CDR3 length: 13 amino acids. J was trimmed by 0 bases and V by 4 bases; bases with no gene match: 2. In nucleotides, the CDR3 is TGCAGTGCTACGGGACAGACTAACTATGGCTACACCTTC. Protein: CSATGQTNYGYTF.

This chain joins TRBV6-6 and TRBJ1-2; the D gene is possibly TRBD1 (5 bases). CDR1 MNHNY and CDR2 SVGAGI come from the germline V gene (reference sequence). The ends were cut back, 5 bases at V and 7 bases at J, with 11 bases in the middle. This CDR3 has 12 amino acids. CDR3 nucleotides: TGTGCCAGCAGTCAGACAGCTTCTGGCTACACCTTC. This encodes CASSQTASGYTF.

This chain links TRBV7-9 with TRBJ1-2; a weak D match, TRBD1 (6 bases). Germline CDR1 is SEHNR and CDR2 is FQNEAQ (reference sequence). The CDR3 extends over 14 amino acids. V was trimmed by 5 bases and J by 4 bases, leaving 14 bases between them. The CDR3 coding sequence is TGTGCCAGCAGCGACGGACAGACTGTCTATGGCTACACCTTC. It encodes CASSDGQTVYGYTF.

V and J are TRBV4-1 and TRBJ1-2; D perhaps matches TRBD1 (5 bases). Germline loops: CDR1 MGHRA, CDR2 YSYEKL. V was shortened by 3 bases and J by 2 bases, with 13 bases between the two germline ends. This CDR3 has 15 residues. The CDR3 is CASSHPTRGNYGYTF. As DNA, the CDR3 is TGCGCCAGCAGCCACCCCACGCGGGGGAACTATGGCTACACCTTC.

The J gene is TRBJ2-5, the V gene TRBV27; 7 bases line up with TRBD1. This CDR3 comprises 13 residues. With 10 bases clipped from V and 5 bases from J, the junction kept 10 bases outside the gene matches. Germline-derived CDR1 and CDR2 are MNHEY and SMNVEV (reference sequence). The CDR3 spells CAIGEGASETQYF. In DNA, the CDR3 is TGTGCCATCGGAGAGGGGGCGTCGGAGACCCAGTACTTC.

V usage is TRBV7-9 and J usage is TRBJ1-5, with D perhaps matching TRBD1 (5 bases). The ends were cut back, 7 bases at V and 7 bases at J, with 26 bases in the middle. CDR1 is SEHNR and CDR2 is FQNEAQ in the germline V gene (reference sequence). This CDR3 is built from 17 residues. The CDR3 DNA sequence: TGTGCCAGCACACTACCCGAAGGGACCCCTTTTCGACAGCCCCAGCATTTT. Translated, it gives CASTLPEGTPFRQPQHF.

The chain combines TRBV6-6 with TRBJ1-2, with D unclear. Trimming stripped 5 bases from V and 3 bases from J, with 7 bases between. The CDR3 runs to 12 residues. Per germline, CDR1 MNHNY and CDR2 SVGAGI (reference sequence). The CDR3 DNA is TGTGCCAGCAGTGAGGGTGACTATGGCTACACCTTC. Protein product: CASSEGDYGYTF.

This chain uses TRBV20-1 with TRBJ2-6, with a weak D call TRBD2 (6 bases). V dropped 6 bases and J dropped 9 bases, with 27 bases sitting between them. Germline V lookup: CDR1 DFQATT, CDR2 SNEGSKA (reference sequence). The CDR3 sequence is 17 residues long. The CDR3 region has the DNA TGCAGTGCGGTGGGACTTCGGGGGATAGGTCTGGGCAACGTCCTGACTTTC. It translates to CSAVGLRGIGLGNVLTF.

This clonotype has only one observation. The J gene is TRBJ1-1, the V gene TRBV30; D perhaps matches TRBD1 (5 bases). Trimming took 2 bases from V and 0 from J, leaving 7 bases between them. CDR1 and CDR2 from the germline V gene are GTSNPN and SVGIG (reference sequence). CDR3 length: 13 amino acids. As DNA, the CDR3 is TGTGCCTGGAGTAGGGGATTGAACACTGAAGCTTTCTTT. Encoded protein: CAWSRGLNTEAFF. Supplemented by reference TRBV30 and TRBJ1-1, the full variable domain reads SQTIHQWPATLVQPVGSPLSLECTVEGTSNPNLYWYRQAAGRGLQLLFYSVGIGQISSEVPQNLSASRPQDRQFILSSKKLLLSDSGFYLCAWSRGLNTEAFFGQGTRLTVV.

The chain joins TRBV14 to TRBJ2-4; maybe TRBD2 (5 bases). This CDR3 has 15 amino acids. Germline V gene lookup returns CDR1 SGHDN and CDR2 FVKESK. With 0 bases removed from V and 7 bases from J, the gap between germline ends came to 13 bases. The CDR3, as DNA: TGTGCCAGCAGCCAAGATCGCGTCACGGGGAACATTCAGTACTTC. It yields the protein CASSQDRVTGNIQYF.

This clonotype showed up just once. The chain joins TRBV29-1 to TRBJ1-2, with a tentative D call TRBD1 (6 bases). There are 12 residues in the CDR3. The germline V gene encodes CDR1 SQVTM and CDR2 ANQGSEA. The V end lost 4 bases, the J end lost 5 bases, and 11 bases lay between the germline ends. The CDR3 sequence: CSVVSGAYGYTF. Here the CDR3 DNA reads TGCAGCGTTGTGTCAGGGGCTTATGGCTACACCTTC.

CDR3 nucleotide sequence: TGTGCCAGCAGGGCTACAGGGACAGACGAGAACACTGAAGCTTTCTTT. It yields the protein CASRATGTDENTEAFF. This rearrangement joins TRBV9 to TRBJ1-1; 7 nucleotides agree with TRBD1. CDR3 length: 16 residues. V shed 5 bases, J shed 1 base, and the junction held 11 bases outside the gene matches. Germline V gene sequence: CDR1 SGDLS, CDR2 YYNGEE.

The chain joins TRBV9 to TRBJ1-6, with 7 nucleotides matching TRBD1. Germline loops: CDR1 SGDLS, CDR2 YYNGEE. The CDR3 has 14 residues. Trimming took 4 bases from V and 8 from J; bases not matched to a gene: 6. The CDR3 DNA reads TGTGCCAGCAGCTCCCAGGGGGGCCATTCACCCCTCCACTTT. Translating it yields CASSSQGGHSPLHF.

The gene calls are TRBV29-1 and TRBJ2-3; 8 bases are a match to TRBD1. The CDR3 is 15 residues long. CDR1 SQVTM and CDR2 ANQGSEA come from the germline V gene. The ends lost 8 bases at V and 0 bases at J; junction bases unmatched: 10. The chain's CDR3 is CSYRTGPGSTDTQYF. DNA for the CDR3: TGCAGCTACAGGACAGGGCCTGGAAGCACAGATACGCAGTATTTT.

V is TRBV7-8 and J is TRBJ1-2; 10 bases agree with TRBD1. CDR3 length equals 14 residues. The J segment lost 8 bases and the V segment lost 5 bases, leaving 8 bases of the junction unmatched. Germline CDR1 reads SGHVS; CDR2 reads FQNEAQ. CDR3 nucleotides: TGTGCCAGCAGCGCGGGGACAGGGGATGGAGGCTACACCTTC. Encoded protein: CASSAGTGDGGYTF.

The chain couples TRBV5-1 to TRBJ2-7; D possibly matches TRBD1 or TRBD2 (5 bases each). CDR1 is SGHRS, CDR2 YFSETQ, per germline. V was cut by 4 bases and J by 3 bases, with 20 bases left in between. CDR3 length equals 16 residues. The CDR3 is CASSRSRDRAGYEQYF. The CDR3, as DNA: TGCGCCAGCAGCCGTAGCCGGGACCGGGCAGGCTACGAGCAGTACTTC.

This chain links TRBV25-1 with TRBJ2-1, with no clear D. The germline V gene has CDR1 MGHDK and CDR2 SYGVNS. The CDR3 extends over 15 amino acids. Trimming took off 2 bases at V and 0 bases at J, with 8 bases between the two ends. The CDR3 reads CASSELLSSYNEQFF. DNA of the CDR3: TGTGCCAGCAGTGAACTATTAAGCTCCTACAATGAGCAGTTCTTC.

Here the CDR3 DNA reads TGTGCCAGCCAGTCCTTCAACAATGAGCAGTTCTTC. Protein: CASQSFNNEQFF. The rearrangement joins TRBV28 to TRBJ2-1; unclear D gene. This CDR3 comprises 12 residues. Deletions cut 8 bases from V and 5 bases from J, with 10 bases between. Per the germline V gene, CDR1 is MDHEN and CDR2 is SYDVKM.